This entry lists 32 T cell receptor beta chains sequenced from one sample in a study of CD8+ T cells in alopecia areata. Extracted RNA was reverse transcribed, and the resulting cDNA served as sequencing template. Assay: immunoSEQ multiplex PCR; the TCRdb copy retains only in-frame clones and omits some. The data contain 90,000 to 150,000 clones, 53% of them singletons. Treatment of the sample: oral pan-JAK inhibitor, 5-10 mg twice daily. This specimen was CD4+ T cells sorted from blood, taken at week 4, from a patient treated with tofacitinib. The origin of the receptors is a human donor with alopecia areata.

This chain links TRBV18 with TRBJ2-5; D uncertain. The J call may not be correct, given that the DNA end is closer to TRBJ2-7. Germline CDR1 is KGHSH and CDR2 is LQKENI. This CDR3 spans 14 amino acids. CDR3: CASSQGWRSYEQYF. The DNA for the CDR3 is TGTGCCAGCTCCCAAGGTTGGAGATCCTACGAGCAGTACTTC.

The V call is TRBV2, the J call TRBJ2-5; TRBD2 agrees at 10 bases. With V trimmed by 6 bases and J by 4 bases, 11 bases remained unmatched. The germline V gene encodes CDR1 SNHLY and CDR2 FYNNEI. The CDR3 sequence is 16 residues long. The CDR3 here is CASRVGAGGVGETQYF. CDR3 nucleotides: TGTGCCAGCAGGGTCGGAGCGGGAGGGGTCGGAGAGACCCAGTACTTC. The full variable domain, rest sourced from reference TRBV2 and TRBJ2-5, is EPEVTQTPSHQVTQMGQEVILRCVPISNHLYFYWYRQILGQKVEFLVSFYNNEISEKSEIFDDQFSVERPDGSNFTLKIRSTKLEDSAMYFCASRVGAGGVGETQYFGPGTRLLVL.

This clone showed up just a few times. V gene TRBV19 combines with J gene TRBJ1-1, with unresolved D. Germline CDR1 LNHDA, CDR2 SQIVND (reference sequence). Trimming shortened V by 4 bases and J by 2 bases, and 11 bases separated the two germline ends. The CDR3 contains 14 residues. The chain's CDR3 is CASSTGPLNTEAFF. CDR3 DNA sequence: TGTGCCAGTAGTACCGGGCCACTTAACACTGAAGCTTTCTTT.

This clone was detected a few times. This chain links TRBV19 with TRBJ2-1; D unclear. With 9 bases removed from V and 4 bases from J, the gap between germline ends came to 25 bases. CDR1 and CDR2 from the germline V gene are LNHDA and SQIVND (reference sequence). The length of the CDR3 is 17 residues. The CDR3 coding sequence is TGTGCCAGCACAATCACAAGGCGGTGGGTGAGTTACAATGAGCAGTTCTTC. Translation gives CASTITRRWVSYNEQFF.

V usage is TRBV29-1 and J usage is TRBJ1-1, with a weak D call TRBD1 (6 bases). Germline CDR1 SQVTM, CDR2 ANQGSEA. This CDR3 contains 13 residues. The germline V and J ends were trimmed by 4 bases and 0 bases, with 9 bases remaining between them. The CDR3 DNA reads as TGCAGCGTTGGACAGGTAATGAACACTGAAGCTTTCTTT. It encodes CSVGQVMNTEAFF.

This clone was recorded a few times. In DNA, the CDR3 is TGTGCCAGCTCAGTCCAAGAGACCCAGTACTTC. This sequence encodes CASSVQETQYF. The V and J genes are TRBV18 and TRBJ2-5; D gene unclear. Trimming removed 5 bases at V and 1 base at J, with 2 bases between. Germline CDR1 reads KGHSH; CDR2 reads LQKENI. CDR3 length: 11 amino acids. The full variable domain, with the rest looked up from reference TRBV18 and TRBJ2-5, is NAGVMQNPRHLVRRRGQEARLRCSPMKGHSHVYWYRQLPEEGLKFMVYLQKENIIDESGMPKERFSAEFPKEGPSILRIQQVVRGDSAAYFCASSVQETQYFGPGTRLLVL.

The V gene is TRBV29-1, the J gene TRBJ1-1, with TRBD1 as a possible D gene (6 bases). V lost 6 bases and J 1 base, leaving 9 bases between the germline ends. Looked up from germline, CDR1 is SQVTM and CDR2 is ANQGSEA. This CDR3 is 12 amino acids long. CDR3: CSVGGWNTEAFF. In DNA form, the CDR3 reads TGCAGCGTGGGGGGCTGGAACACTGAAGCTTTCTTT.

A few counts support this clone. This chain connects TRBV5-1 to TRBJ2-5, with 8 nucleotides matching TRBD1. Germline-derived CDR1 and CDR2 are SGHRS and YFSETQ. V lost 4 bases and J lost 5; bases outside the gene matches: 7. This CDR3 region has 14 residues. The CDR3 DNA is TGCGCCAGCAGCAGCAGGGGGCAAGTGGAGACCCAGTACTTC. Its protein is CASSSRGQVETQYF.

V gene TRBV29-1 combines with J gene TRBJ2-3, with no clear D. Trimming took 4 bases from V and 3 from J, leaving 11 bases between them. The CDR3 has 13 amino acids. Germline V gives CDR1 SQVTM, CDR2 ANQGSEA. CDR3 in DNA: TGCAGCGTTGGAGAACCCCGTACAGATACGCAGTATTTT. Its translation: CSVGEPRTDTQYF.

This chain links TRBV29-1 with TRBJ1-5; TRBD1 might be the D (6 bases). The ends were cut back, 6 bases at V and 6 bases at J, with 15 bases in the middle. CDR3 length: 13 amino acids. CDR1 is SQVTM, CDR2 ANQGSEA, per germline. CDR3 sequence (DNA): TGCAGCGTGGAAACAGGGATCGGTCAGCCCCAGCATTTT. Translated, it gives CSVETGIGQPQHF. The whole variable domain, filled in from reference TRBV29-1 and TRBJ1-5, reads SAVISQKPSRDICQRGTSLTIQCQVDSQVTMMFWYRQQPGQSLTLIATANQGSEATYESGFVIDKFPISRPNLTFSTLTVSNMSPEDSSIYLCSVETGIGQPQHFGDGTRLSIL.

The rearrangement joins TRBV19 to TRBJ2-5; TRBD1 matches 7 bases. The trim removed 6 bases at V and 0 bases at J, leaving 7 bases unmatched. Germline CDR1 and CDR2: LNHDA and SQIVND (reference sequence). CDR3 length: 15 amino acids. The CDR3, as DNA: TGTGCCAGTAGCTCACCCGGGACAGACCAAGAGACCCAGTACTTC. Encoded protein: CASSSPGTDQETQYF. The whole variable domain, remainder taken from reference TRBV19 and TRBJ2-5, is DGGITQSPKYLFRKEGQNVTLSCEQNLNHDAMYWYRQDPGQGLRLIYYSQIVNDFQKGDIAEGYSVSREKKESFPLTVTSAQKNPTAFYLCASSSPGTDQETQYFGPGTRLLVL.

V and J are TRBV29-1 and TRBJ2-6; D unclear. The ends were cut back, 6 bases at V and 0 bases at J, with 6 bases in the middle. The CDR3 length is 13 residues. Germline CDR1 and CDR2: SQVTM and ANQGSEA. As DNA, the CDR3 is TGCAGCGTCCCGTTCTCTGGGGCCAACGTCCTGACTTTC. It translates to CSVPFSGANVLTF. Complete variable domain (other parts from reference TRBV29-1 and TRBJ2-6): SAVISQKPSRDICQRGTSLTIQCQVDSQVTMMFWYRQQPGQSLTLIATANQGSEATYESGFVIDKFPISRPNLTFSTLTVSNMSPEDSSIYLCSVPFSGANVLTFGAGSRLTVL.

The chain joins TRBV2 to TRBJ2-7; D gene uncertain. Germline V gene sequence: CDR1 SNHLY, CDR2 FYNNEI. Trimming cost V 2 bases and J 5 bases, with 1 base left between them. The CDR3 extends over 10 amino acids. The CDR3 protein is CASSEHEQYF. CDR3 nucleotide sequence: TGTGCCAGCAGTGAACACGAGCAGTACTTC.

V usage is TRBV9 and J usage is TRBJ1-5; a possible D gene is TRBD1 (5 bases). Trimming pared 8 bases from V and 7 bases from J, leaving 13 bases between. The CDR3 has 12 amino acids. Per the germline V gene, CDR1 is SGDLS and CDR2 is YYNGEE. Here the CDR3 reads CARTEGVQPQHF. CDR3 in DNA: TGTGCCAGGACAGAAGGGGTCCAGCCCCAGCATTTT.

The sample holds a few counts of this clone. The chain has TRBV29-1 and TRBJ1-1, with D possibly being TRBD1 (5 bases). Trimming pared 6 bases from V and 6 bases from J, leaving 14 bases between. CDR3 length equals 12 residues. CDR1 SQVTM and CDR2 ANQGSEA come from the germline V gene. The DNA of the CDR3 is TGCAGCGTGGGGCGGGGAAACGCTGAAGCTTTCTTT. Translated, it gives CSVGRGNAEAFF.

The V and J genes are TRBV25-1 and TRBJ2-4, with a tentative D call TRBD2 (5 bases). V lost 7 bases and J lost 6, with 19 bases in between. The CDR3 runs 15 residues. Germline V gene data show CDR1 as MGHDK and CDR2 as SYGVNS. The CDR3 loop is CASTPRGGERNIQYF. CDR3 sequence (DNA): TGTGCCAGCACCCCACGGGGTGGGGAGAGAAACATTCAGTACTTC.

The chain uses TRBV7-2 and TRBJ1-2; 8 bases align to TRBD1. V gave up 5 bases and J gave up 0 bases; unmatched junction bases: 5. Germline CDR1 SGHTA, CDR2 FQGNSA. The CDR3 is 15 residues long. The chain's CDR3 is CASSVGQGANYGYTF. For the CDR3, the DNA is TGTGCCAGCAGCGTCGGACAGGGAGCTAACTATGGCTACACCTTC.

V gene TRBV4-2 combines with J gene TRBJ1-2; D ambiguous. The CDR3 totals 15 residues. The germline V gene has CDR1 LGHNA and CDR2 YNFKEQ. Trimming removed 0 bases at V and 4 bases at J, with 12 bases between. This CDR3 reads CASSQDKGRFYGYTF. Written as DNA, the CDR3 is TGTGCCAGCAGCCAAGATAAAGGGCGTTTCTATGGCTACACCTTC.

The CDR3 is CAWTPPGTGNEKLFF. CDR3 DNA: TGTGCCTGGACTCCTCCCGGGACAGGGAACGAAAAACTGTTTTTT. V usage is TRBV30 and J usage is TRBJ1-4, with 9 bases identical to TRBD1. This CDR3 comprises 15 residues. With V trimmed by 4 bases and J by 8 bases, 11 bases remained unmatched. The germline CDR1 and CDR2 sequences are GTSNPN and SVGIG (reference sequence).

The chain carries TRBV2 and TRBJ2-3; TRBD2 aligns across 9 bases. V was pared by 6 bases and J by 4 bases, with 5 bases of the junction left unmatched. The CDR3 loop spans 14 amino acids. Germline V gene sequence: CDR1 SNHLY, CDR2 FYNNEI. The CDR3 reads CASRGSGRPDTQYF. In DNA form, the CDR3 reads TGTGCCAGCAGGGGTAGCGGGAGACCAGATACGCAGTATTTT.

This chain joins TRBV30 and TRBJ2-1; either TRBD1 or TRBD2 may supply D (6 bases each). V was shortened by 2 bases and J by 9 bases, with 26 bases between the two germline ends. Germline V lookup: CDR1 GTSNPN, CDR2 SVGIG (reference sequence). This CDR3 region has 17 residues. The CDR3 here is CAWSRFQWGDILGEQFF. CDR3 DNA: TGTGCCTGGAGTCGTTTTCAGTGGGGGGACATCTTGGGTGAGCAGTTCTTC.

In DNA, the CDR3 is TGTGCCAGCAGGGGACAGGGGGGTCCCTACGAGCAGTACTTC. Its protein product is CASRGQGGPYEQYF. The chain carries TRBV6-6 and TRBJ2-7; TRBD1 aligns across 11 bases. The CDR3 covers 14 residues. Germline CDR1 reads MNHNY; CDR2 reads SVGAGI (reference sequence). J lost 2 bases, V lost 6 bases, and 3 bases had no gene match.

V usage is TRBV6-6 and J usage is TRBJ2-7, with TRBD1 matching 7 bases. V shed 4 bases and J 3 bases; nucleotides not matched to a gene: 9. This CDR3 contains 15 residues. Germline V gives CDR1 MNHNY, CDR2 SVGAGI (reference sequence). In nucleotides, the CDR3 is TGTGCCAGCAGTTCGACGGGACAGAGAAACTACGAGCAGTACTTC. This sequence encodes CASSSTGQRNYEQYF.

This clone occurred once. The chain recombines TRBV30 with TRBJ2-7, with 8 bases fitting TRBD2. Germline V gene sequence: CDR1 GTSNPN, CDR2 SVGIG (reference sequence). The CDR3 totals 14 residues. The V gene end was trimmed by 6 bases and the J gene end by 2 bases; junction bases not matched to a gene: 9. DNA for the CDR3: TGTGCCTGTTTAATAGCGGGAAAAACCTACGAGCAGTACTTC. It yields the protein CACLIAGKTYEQYF.

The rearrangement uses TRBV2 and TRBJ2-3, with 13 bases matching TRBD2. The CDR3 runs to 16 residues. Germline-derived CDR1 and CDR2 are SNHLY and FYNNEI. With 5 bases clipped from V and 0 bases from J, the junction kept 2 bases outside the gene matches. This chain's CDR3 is CASSRTSGSSTDTQYF. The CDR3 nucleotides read TGTGCCAGCAGTCGGACTAGCGGGAGTAGCACAGATACGCAGTATTTT. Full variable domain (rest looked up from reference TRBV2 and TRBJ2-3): EPEVTQTPSHQVTQMGQEVILRCVPISNHLYFYWYRQILGQKVEFLVSFYNNEISEKSEIFDDQFSVERPDGSNFTLKIRSTKLEDSAMYFCASSRTSGSSTDTQYFGPGTRLTVL.

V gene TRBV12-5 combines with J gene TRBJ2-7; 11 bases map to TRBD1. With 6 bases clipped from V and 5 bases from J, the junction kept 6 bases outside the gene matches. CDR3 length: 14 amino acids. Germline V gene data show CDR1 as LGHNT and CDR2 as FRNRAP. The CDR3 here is CASGQGQGVDEQYF. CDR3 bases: TGTGCTAGTGGCCAGGGACAGGGGGTTGACGAGCAGTACTTC.

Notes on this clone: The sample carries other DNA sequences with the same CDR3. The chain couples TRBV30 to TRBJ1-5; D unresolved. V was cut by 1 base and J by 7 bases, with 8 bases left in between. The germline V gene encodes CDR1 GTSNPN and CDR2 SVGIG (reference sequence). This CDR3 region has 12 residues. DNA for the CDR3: TGTGCCTGGAGTGCGGAAGGGCAGCCCCAGCATTTT. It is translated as CAWSAEGQPQHF.

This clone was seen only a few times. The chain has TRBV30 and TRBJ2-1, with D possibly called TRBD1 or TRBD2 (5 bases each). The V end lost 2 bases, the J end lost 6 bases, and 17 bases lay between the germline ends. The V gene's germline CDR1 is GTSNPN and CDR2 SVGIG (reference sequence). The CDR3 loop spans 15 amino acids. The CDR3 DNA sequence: TGTGCCTGGAGTCGGGGCCCAGCACCATCCAATGAGCAGTTCTTC. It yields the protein CAWSRGPAPSNEQFF.

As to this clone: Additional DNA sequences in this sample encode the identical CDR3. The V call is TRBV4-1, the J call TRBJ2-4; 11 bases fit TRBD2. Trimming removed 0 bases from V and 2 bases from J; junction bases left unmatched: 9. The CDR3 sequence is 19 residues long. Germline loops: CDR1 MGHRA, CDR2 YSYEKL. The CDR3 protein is CASSQEPLAGGPTKNIQYF. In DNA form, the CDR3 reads TGCGCCAGCAGCCAAGAACCATTAGCGGGAGGGCCGACCAAAAACATTCAGTACTTC.

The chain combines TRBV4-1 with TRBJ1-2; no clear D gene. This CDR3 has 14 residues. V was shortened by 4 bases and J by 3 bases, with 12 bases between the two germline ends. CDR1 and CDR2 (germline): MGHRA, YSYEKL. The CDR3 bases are TGCGCCAGCAGCCCCGCCGACCGAGACTATGGCTACACCTTC. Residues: CASSPADRDYGYTF.

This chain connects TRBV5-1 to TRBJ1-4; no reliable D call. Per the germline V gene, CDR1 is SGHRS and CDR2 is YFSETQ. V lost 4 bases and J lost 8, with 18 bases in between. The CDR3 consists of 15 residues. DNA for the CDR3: TGCGCCAGCAGCCCCGGGGATTTTCGAGGGGAAAAACTGTTTTTT. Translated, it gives CASSPGDFRGEKLFF.

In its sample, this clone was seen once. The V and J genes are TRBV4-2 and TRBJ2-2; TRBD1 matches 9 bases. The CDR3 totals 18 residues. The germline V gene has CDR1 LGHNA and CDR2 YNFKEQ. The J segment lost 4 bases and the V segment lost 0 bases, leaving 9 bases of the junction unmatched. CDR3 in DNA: TGTGCCAGCAGCCAAGAGGGGGACAGGGAGTCGAGCACCGGGGAGCTGTTTTTT. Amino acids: CASSQEGDRESSTGELFF.